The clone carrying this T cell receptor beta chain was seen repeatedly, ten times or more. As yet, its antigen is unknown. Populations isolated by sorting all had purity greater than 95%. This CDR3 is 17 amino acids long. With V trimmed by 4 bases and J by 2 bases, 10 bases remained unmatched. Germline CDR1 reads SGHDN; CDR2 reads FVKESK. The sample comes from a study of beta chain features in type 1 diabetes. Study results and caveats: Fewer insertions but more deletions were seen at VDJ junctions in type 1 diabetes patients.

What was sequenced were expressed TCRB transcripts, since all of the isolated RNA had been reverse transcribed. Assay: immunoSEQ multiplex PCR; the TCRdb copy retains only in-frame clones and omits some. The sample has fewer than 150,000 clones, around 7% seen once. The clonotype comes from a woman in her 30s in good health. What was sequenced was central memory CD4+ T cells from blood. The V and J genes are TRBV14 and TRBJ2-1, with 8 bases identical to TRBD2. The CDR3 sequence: CASSPQKAGDTYNEQFF. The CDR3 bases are TGTGCCAGCAGCCCTCAAAAAGCGGGAGATACCTACAATGAGCAGTTCTTC.